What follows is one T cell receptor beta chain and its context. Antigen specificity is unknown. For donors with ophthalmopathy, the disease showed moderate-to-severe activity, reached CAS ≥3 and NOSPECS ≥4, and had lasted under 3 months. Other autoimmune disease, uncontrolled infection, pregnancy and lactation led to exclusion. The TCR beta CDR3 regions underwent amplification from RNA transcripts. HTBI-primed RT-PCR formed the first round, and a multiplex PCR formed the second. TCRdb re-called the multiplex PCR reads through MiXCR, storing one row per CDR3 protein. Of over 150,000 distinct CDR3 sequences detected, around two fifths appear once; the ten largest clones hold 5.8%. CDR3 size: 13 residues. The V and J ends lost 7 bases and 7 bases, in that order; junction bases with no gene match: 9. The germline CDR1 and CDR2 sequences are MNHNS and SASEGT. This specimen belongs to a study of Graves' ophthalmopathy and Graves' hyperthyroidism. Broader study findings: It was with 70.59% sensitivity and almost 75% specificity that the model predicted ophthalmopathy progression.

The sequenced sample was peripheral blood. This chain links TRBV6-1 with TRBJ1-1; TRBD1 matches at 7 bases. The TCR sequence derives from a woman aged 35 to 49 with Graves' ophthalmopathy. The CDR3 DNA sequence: TGTGCCAGCACGGCTAACAGGGGTGGTGAAGCTTTCTTT. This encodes CASTANRGGEAFF.